Listed below are T cell receptor beta chains from one sample, sequenced in a study of T cell changes during pregnancy in multiple sclerosis. TCRdb's table, derived via immunoSEQ multiplex PCR, lists solely in-frame clones and lacks some. The data show tens of thousands of clones, about 91% seen once. Here the sequenced sample was CD4+ T cells from peripheral blood mononuclear cells, taken in the first trimester of pregnancy. These receptors came from a female donor with multiple sclerosis, enrolled in a pregnancy study. CDR3s include the opening cysteine and the closing phenylalanine or tryptophan. The D gene is left open where the match is weak. The size entry is marked missing in some rows and otherwise reads once, few, many or a size class.

clone_size j_call d_call v_call cdr3_aa cdr3_nt
NA TRBJ1-1 TRBD1 TRBV4-2 CASNLNRDREAFF TGTGCCAGCAATCTCAACCGGGACAGGGAAGCTTTCTTT
NA TRBJ1-2 NA TRBV7-6 CASSPRGPEGYTF TGTGCCAGCAGCCCCAGGGGCCCCGAGGGCTACACCTTC
NA TRBJ1-5 TRBD1 TRBV9 CASSVGTGGSQPQHF TGTGCCAGCAGCGTAGGAACAGGGGGATCTCAGCCCCAGCATTTT
NA TRBJ1-1 TRBD1 TRBV19 CASSRRGGWSGEAFF TGTGCCAGTAGTCGGAGAGGGGGCTGGAGCGGTGAAGCTTTCTTT
few TRBJ1-1 NA TRBV19 CASSDPHRRGNTEAFF TGTGCCAGTAGTGATCCCCACCGAAGGGGGAACACTGAAGCTTTCTTT
NA TRBJ1-2 NA TRBV18 CASSLDNPYGYTF TGTGCCAGCTCACTCGACAACCCTTATGGCTACACCTTC
few TRBJ1-1 NA TRBV7-2 CASTQDRVNTEAFF TGTGCCAGCACCCAGGACAGAGTAAACACTGAAGCTTTCTTT
NA TRBJ1-3 NA TRBV27 CASSSRPSGNTIYF TGTGCCAGCAGTTCTAGACCCTCTGGAAACACCATATATTTT
NA TRBJ2-1 TRBD1 TRBV7-2 CASSSDRAGVKFF TGTGCCAGCAGTTCGGACAGGGCGGGCGTAAAGTTCTTC
NA TRBJ1-3 TRBD1 TRBV6-6 CASSYGQGNKDTIYF TGTGCCAGCAGTTACGGACAGGGGAATAAGGACACCATATATTTT
NA TRBJ2-5 NA TRBV11-3 CASSFRVGETQYF TGTGCCAGCAGCTTCAGGGTAGGAGAGACCCAGTACTTC
NA TRBJ1-1 NA TRBV19 CASSIVGSSPEAFF TGTGCCAGTAGTATAGTGGGGAGTAGCCCTGAAGCTTTCTTT
once TRBJ2-7 NA TRBV9 CTSSVVGGEQYF TGTACCAGCAGCGTAGTAGGAGGCGAGCAGTACTTC
NA TRBJ2-7 NA TRBV11-2 CASSLVESYEQYF TGTGCCAGCAGCTTAGTTGAGTCCTACGAGCAGTACTTC
NA TRBJ2-5 TRBD1 TRBV5-1 CASSFRDSKETQYF TGCGCCAGCAGCTTCCGGGACAGCAAAGAGACCCAGTACTTC
once TRBJ2-3 TRBD2 TRBV14 CASSLQLASTDTQYF TGTGCCAGCAGCCTTCAACTAGCGAGCACAGATACGCAGTATTTT
NA TRBJ2-5 NA TRBV6-5 CASSYAPGWETQYF TGTGCCAGCAGTTACGCCCCGGGATGGGAGACCCAGTACTTC
NA TRBJ2-2 TRBD2 TRBV7-2 CASSHGLAGFTGELFF TGTGCCAGCAGCCACGGACTAGCGGGGTTCACCGGGGAGCTGTTTTTT
NA TRBJ2-3 NA TRBV19 CASSMRAGASGDTQYF TGTGCCAGTAGTATGCGGGCAGGGGCTTCGGGAGATACGCAGTATTTT
NA TRBJ1-6 TRBD1 TRBV10-3 CAIQGAEGSPLHF TGTGCCATCCAGGGGGCGGAGGGTTCACCCCTCCACTTT
NA TRBJ2-1 TRBD1 TRBV12-5 CASGLSGTGGLQFF TGTGCTAGTGGTTTGTCCGGGACAGGGGGCCTACAGTTCTTC
NA TRBJ1-2 TRBD1 TRBV18 CASSLYSTGDPNYGYTF TGTGCCAGCTCACTTTACTCTACAGGGGACCCTAACTATGGCTACACCTTC
once TRBJ2-2 TRBD2 TRBV4-2 CASSARLAGGPGAGELFF TGTGCCAGCAGCGCTCGGCTAGCGGGGGGGCCGGGGGCCGGGGAGCTGTTTTTT
NA TRBJ2-1 TRBD1 TRBV27 CASSFRGQGTSEQFF TGTGCCAGCAGTTTTCGGGGACAGGGGACCAGTGAGCAGTTCTTC
few TRBJ1-4 TRBD1 TRBV19 CASSDRGDYNEKLFF TGTGCCAGTAGTGACAGGGGGGATTATAATGAAAAACTGTTTTTT
NA TRBJ2-1 TRBD1 TRBV11-1 CASSLTRQGVSFF TGTGCCAGCAGTCTTACTCGACAGGGGGTGTCGTTCTTC
NA TRBJ2-3 TRBD2 TRBV19 CASSIRASGVEDTQYF TGTGCCAGTAGTATAAGGGCTAGCGGAGTGGAAGATACGCAGTATTTT
NA TRBJ1-1 NA TRBV6-5 CASSYGVPVGNTEAFF TGTGCCAGCAGTTACGGAGTTCCCGTGGGGAACACTGAAGCTTTCTTT
NA TRBJ2-4 NA TRBV4-3 CASSLEGDTQNIQYF TGCGCCAGCAGCCTCGAGGGGGACACCCAAAACATTCAGTACTTC
NA TRBJ2-2 NA TRBV4-1 CASSAAGELFF TGCGCCAGCTCGGCGGCCGGGGAGCTGTTTTTT
NA TRBJ1-1 TRBD1 TRBV30 CAWSPGQIETFF TGTGCCTGGAGTCCGGGACAGATCGAAACTTTCTTT
NA TRBJ1-5 NA TRBV7-9 CASSFFDQPQHF TGTGCCAGCAGCTTTTTCGATCAGCCCCAGCATTTT
NA TRBJ2-3 TRBD2 TRBV6-4 CASSDAGGTDTQYF TGTGCCAGCAGTGACGCGGGGGGGACAGATACGCAGTATTTT
NA TRBJ2-7 NA TRBV7-2 CASSTWLGSIYEQYF TGTGCCAGCAGCACCTGGCTCGGGAGTATCTACGAGCAGTACTTC
NA TRBJ2-1 NA TRBV4-3 CASSLLSGHGDEQFF TGCGCCAGCAGCCTACTATCGGGCCACGGGGATGAGCAGTTCTTC
NA TRBJ1-6 TRBD1 TRBV5-6 CASSPGTGAGPLHF TGTGCCAGCAGCCCCGGGACAGGGGCTGGACCCCTCCACTTT
few TRBJ1-5 NA TRBV7-8 CASSFRGEPQHF TGTGCCAGCAGCTTCCGAGGTGAGCCCCAGCATTTT
NA TRBJ2-1 TRBD2 TRBV5-8 CASSLAFRAGGPYNEQFF TGTGCCAGCAGCTTGGCCTTTCGGGCGGGGGGGCCCTACAATGAGCAGTTCTTC
NA TRBJ1-3 NA TRBV30 CAWRAGRAFTGNTIYF TGTGCCTGGAGGGCCGGCAGGGCATTTACTGGAAACACCATATATTTT
NA TRBJ2-5 TRBD2 TRBV4-3 CASSHSLGGGRTQYF TGCGCCAGCAGCCACTCCCTCGGGGGGGGTCGGACCCAGTACTTC
NA TRBJ1-1 TRBD1 TRBV18 CASRGQGGTEAFF TGTGCCAGCCGCGGACAGGGAGGCACTGAAGCTTTCTTT
once TRBJ2-7 NA TRBV6-5 CASSYSFQGHAEQYF TGTGCCAGCAGTTACTCGTTCCAGGGCCACGCCGAGCAGTACTTC
NA TRBJ1-3 NA TRBV5-1 CASRTYSGNTIYF TGCGCCAGCAGAACCTACTCTGGAAACACCATATATTTT
few TRBJ1-2 NA TRBV19 CASSDPRGQAVYGYTF TGTGCCAGTAGCGACCCTCGCGGGCAGGCGGTCTATGGCTACACCTTC
NA TRBJ2-2 NA TRBV30 CAWSSRSAGELFF TGTGCCTGGAGTTCAAGGAGCGCCGGGGAGCTGTTTTTT
NA TRBJ1-2 NA TRBV4-3 CASSQVGGMNYGYTF TGCGCCAGCAGCCAAGTTGGAGGGATGAACTATGGCTACACCTTC
NA TRBJ1-2 TRBD1 TRBV25-1 CASSESGQGIGYTF TGTGCCAGCAGTGAATCGGGACAGGGTATCGGCTACACCTTC
NA TRBJ1-2 NA TRBV5-1 CASSSQGNYGYTF TGCGCCAGCAGCTCGCAGGGAAACTATGGCTACACCTTC
NA TRBJ2-5 TRBD2 TRBV5-4 CASSHRGGRRETQYF TGTGCCAGCAGCCACCGGGGGGGGCGTCGAGAGACCCAGTACTTC
NA TRBJ1-6 NA TRBV2 CASSVAQGRSPLHF TGTGCCAGCAGTGTCGCCCAGGGGCGTTCACCCCTCCACTTT
NA TRBJ1-2 TRBD1 TRBV2 CASRGQGGNYGYTF TGTGCCAGCAGGGGACAGGGGGGAAACTATGGCTACACCTTC
NA TRBJ2-3 NA TRBV6-6 CASTFLDTQYF TGTGCCAGCACGTTTTTGGATACGCAGTATTTT
NA TRBJ1-1 NA TRBV5-1 CASSLESTRVGTEAFF TGCGCCAGCAGCTTGGAATCAACCAGGGTGGGCACTGAGGCTTTCTTT
NA TRBJ2-2 TRBD1 TRBV18 CASHGTENTGELFF TGTGCCAGCCACGGGACAGAGAACACCGGGGAGCTGTTTTTT
few TRBJ1-3 TRBD1 TRBV7-9 CASSLQGALGNTIYF TGTGCCAGCAGCTTACAGGGGGCGCTTGGAAACACCATATATTTT
NA TRBJ1-4 NA TRBV5-5 CASSSLTNEKLFF TGTGCCAGCAGCTCCTTGACTAATGAAAAACTGTTTTTT
NA TRBJ1-1 NA TRBV6-5 CASSYQPGGAEAFF TGTGCCAGCAGTTACCAACCGGGGGGGGCTGAAGCTTTCTTT
NA TRBJ2-7 NA TRBV4-1 CASSQLTFPRIEQYF TGCGCCAGCAGCCAACTGACATTTCCCCGGATTGAGCAGTACTTC
NA TRBJ2-1 TRBD2 TRBV11-2 CASSLGQLAGADNEQFF TGTGCCAGCAGCTTAGGACAACTAGCGGGGGCCGACAATGAGCAGTTCTTC
NA TRBJ2-4 TRBD2 TRBV4-1 CASSLGLAGGIAKNIQYF TGCGCCAGCAGCCTCGGACTAGCGGGGGGAATAGCCAAAAACATTCAGTACTTC